This TCR beta chain was found in a study of shared clonotypes between healthy human individuals. Study results and limitations: Sampling was confined to blood; repertoires within tissues likely differ. Sequencing of the sorted subsets was shown by rarefaction to be incomplete despite large depth.

This clone was seen a handful of times. Its antigen is not known. Deep-level assay runs were performed. Method: immunoSEQ multiplex PCR; TCRdb's copy keeps in-frame clones and lacks some. In the table there are about 1 million clones, about 70% of which are singletons. The junction had 9 bases not matched to a gene; V was cut back by 4 bases and J by 1 base. The V gene's germline CDR1 is SNHLY and CDR2 FYNNEI. CDR3 length: 16 residues. The authors divided CD4+ cells into CD45RA+ naive and CD45RA-negative memory subsets. The material sequenced was memory CD4+ T cells sorted from blood. Subset defined: CD45RA-negative fraction. V gene TRBV2 combines with J gene TRBJ1-1; 7 bases fit TRBD1. This clonotype was obtained from a man aged 18 to 29 in good health. CDR3 sequence reads: CASSALSGQRNTEAFF. CDR3 nucleotides: TGTGCCAGCAGTGCCCTTTCGGGACAGAGGAACACTGAAGCTTTCTTT.